This TCR beta chain was identified in a study of blood T cells in healthy people across ages. V dropped 5 bases and J dropped 4; count of bases not matched to a gene: 14. Germline lookup yields CDR1 MNHEY and CDR2 SVGEGT. The CDR3 length is 17 residues. Using a J-beta primer mix together with a sample-barcoded 5' primer, a second PCR was run for roughly 6 to 12 cycles. TCRdb passed the 5' RACE reads through MiXCR, listing each CDR3 protein once. The sample includes some 860,000 distinct CDR3 sequences, around three fifths of them seen just once. The chain uses TRBV6-2 or TRBV6-3 and TRBJ1-5; 7 bases are shared with TRBD1. The sequence came from a man aged 40-49 years in good health. The sequencing sample was made of blood. CDR3: CASSLVTGRVGNQPQHF. The CDR3 DNA reads as TGTGCCAGCAGTCTCGTGACAGGGAGGGTTGGGAATCAGCCCCAGCATTTT.